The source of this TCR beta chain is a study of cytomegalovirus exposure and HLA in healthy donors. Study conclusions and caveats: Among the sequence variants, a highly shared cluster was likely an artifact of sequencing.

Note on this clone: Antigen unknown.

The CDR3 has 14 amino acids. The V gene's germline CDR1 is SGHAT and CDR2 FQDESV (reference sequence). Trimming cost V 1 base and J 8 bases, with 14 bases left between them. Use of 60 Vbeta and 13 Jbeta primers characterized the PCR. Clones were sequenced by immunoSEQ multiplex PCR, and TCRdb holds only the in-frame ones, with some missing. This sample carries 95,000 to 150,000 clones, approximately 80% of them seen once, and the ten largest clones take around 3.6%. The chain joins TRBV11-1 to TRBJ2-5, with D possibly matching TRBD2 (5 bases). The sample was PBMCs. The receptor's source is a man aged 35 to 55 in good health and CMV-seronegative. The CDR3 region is CASSLGTVGRTQYF. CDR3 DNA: TGTGCCAGCAGCTTAGGCACGGTGGGGAGAACCCAGTACTTC.